This TCR beta chain comes out of a study of blood T cells in healthy people across ages. Primers used in a second PCR of roughly 6 to 12 cycles were a sample-barcoded 5' primer and a J-beta primer mix. A single record per CDR3 protein comes from TCRdb applying MiXCR to the 5' RACE reads. The data contain fewer than 2,000,000 distinct CDR3 sequences, 30% to 35% of them singletons. The germline gives CDR1 SNHLY, CDR2 FYNNEI. The CDR3 is made up of 15 amino acids. The V gene lost 6 bases and the J gene lost 2 bases, with 14 bases spanning the gap. Sequences were obtained from blood. The source of this sequence is a woman aged 30 to 39 in good health. This chain joins TRBV2 and TRBJ2-4, with D possibly matching TRBD2 (5 bases). For the CDR3, the DNA is TGTGCCAGCAGGACTATGCCTTTAACCAAAAACATTCAGTACTTC. This sequence encodes CASRTMPLTKNIQYF.